This TCR beta chain was profiled in a study of blood T cell repertoires in COVID-19. About the research overall: The United States, Italy and Spain supplied acute and convalescent COVID-19 samples. T cells, B-cell-depleted T cells, or PBMCs provided the cDNA or gDNA that served as material.

In the authors' workflow: Estimation of nucleated cell counts was performed using reference gene primer amplification. TCRdb's table, derived via immunoSEQ multiplex PCR, lists solely in-frame clones and lacks some. The D gene and trimming were derived from the DNA, and the V and J assignments and clone size from that table. The data show nearly 350,000 clones, around 82% seen once. V was clipped by 3 bases and J by 0 bases; unmatched bases: 3. The germline V gene encodes CDR1 SGHTA and CDR2 FQGNSA. CDR3 size: 16 residues. This sequence joins TRBV7-2 and TRBJ1-4, with 8 bases aligning to TRBD1. Sequences were obtained from peripheral blood. The sequence derives from a young man with active or convalescent COVID-19. In DNA, the CDR3 is TGTGCCAGCAGCTTCCGGACAGGGACAACTAATGAAAAACTGTTTTTT. The encoded protein is CASSFRTGTTNEKLFF.